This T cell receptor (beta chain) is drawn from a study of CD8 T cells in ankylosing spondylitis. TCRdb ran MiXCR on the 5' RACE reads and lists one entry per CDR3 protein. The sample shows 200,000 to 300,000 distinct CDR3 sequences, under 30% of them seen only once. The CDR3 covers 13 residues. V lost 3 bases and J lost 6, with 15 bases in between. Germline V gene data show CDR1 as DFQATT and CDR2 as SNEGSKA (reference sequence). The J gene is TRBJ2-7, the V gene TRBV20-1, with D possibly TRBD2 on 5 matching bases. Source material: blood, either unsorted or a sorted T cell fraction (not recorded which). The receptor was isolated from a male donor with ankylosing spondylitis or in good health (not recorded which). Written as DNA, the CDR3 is TGCAGTGCTAGCACCGGGGTGGGCGGCGAGCAGTACTTC. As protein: CSASTGVGGEQYF.